The 28 T cell receptor beta chains listed next were all sequenced from one sample in a study of T-cell reconstitution after alpha-beta-depleted transplantation in children. It was with unique molecular identifiers that the TCRbeta library was prepared. In TCRdb, the PCR reads were re-called with MiXCR into one record per CDR3 protein. Of approximately 1,000,000 distinct CDR3 sequences listed, about 31% are singletons. Specimen: PBMCs, mostly from graft donor cells, collected 360 days after TCRalphabeta/CD19-depleted stem cell transplant. Every receptor here comes from a boy under two years old who had a stem cell transplant for SCID, so the T cells may come from the graft donor.

The gene calls are TRBV29-1 and TRBJ2-7; 8 bases match TRBD1. From germline, CDR1 is SQVTM and CDR2 ANQGSEA. This CDR3 has 15 residues. V was clipped by 6 bases and J by 0 bases; unmatched bases: 10. The CDR3 DNA reads TGCAGCGTCCGCCGACAGGGGACCTTCTCCTACGAGCAGTACTTC. It specifies CSVRRQGTFSYEQYF.

This clonotype was seen only once. V gene TRBV28 combines with J gene TRBJ2-7, with D perhaps matching TRBD1 or TRBD2 (6 bases each). Trimming left V 2 bases short and J 3 bases short, with 11 bases between. The CDR3 spans 14 residues. The germline CDR1 and CDR2 sequences are MDHEN and SYDVKM. The CDR3 reads CASSLRGAHYEQYV. In DNA form, the CDR3 reads TGTGCCAGCAGTTTAAGGGGGGCTCACTACGAGCAGTACGTC.

This clonotype was observed once. The chain recombines TRBV19 with TRBJ1-5; D might be TRBD1 (6 bases). Per germline, CDR1 LNHDA and CDR2 SQIVND (reference sequence). The CDR3 sequence is 13 residues long. Between the trimmed V and J ends, which lost 2 bases and 5 bases, there was a span of 7 bases. For the CDR3, the DNA is TGTGCCAGTAGTATACAGGGGTATCAGCCCCAGCATTTT. Protein sequence: CASSIQGYQPQHF.

V is TRBV5-1 and J is TRBJ1-1, with 9 bases aligning to TRBD1. The V gene's germline CDR1 is SGHRS and CDR2 YFSETQ. J was trimmed by 6 bases and V by 5 bases; bases with no gene match: 17. This CDR3 contains 17 residues. This CDR3 reads CASRIIPGQGSNAEAFF. DNA of the CDR3: TGCGCCAGCAGGATTATTCCGGGACAGGGTTCAAACGCTGAAGCTTTCTTT. Filled out from reference TRBV5-1 and TRBJ1-1, the complete variable domain reads KAGVTQTPRYLIKTRGQQVTLSCSPISGHRSVSWYQQTPGQGLQFLFEYFSETQRNKGNFPGRFSGRQFSNSRSEMNVSTLELGDSALYLCASRIIPGQGSNAEAFFGQGTRLTVV.

The J gene is TRBJ2-2, the V gene TRBV5-1; tentatively, D is TRBD2 (5 bases). This CDR3 spans 14 amino acids. Germline CDR1 and CDR2: SGHRS and YFSETQ. Between the trimmed V and J ends, which lost 4 bases and 6 bases, there was a span of 13 bases. The CDR3 sequence: CASSLGRGPGELFF. The CDR3 DNA follows: TGCGCCAGCAGCCTGGGGAGAGGCCCCGGGGAGCTGTTTTTT.

This clonotype was observed a few times. This chain joins TRBV27 and TRBJ2-1; TRBD1 matches 9 bases. V trimming: 3 bases; J trimming: 4 bases; junction bases outside the gene matches: 7. CDR1 is MNHEY and CDR2 is SMNVEV in the germline V gene (reference sequence). The CDR3 covers 16 residues. The CDR3 region has the DNA TGTGCCAGCAGTTTGGGACAGGGAATACGGTACAATGAGCAGTTCTTC. Translation gives CASSLGQGIRYNEQFF.

The chain joins TRBV6-5 to TRBJ1-1; D might be TRBD1 (5 bases). The germline V gene has CDR1 MNHEY and CDR2 SVGAGI. The CDR3 has 16 amino acids. Trimming removed 0 bases at V and 6 bases at J, with 17 bases between. The CDR3 DNA reads as TGTGCCAGCAGTTACTCTCCAGGCAGGGAGAAACCTGAAGCTTTCTTT. It yields the protein CASSYSPGREKPEAFF.

CDR3 in amino acids: CASSFLAPDGLNTEAFF. DNA of the CDR3: TGTGCCAGCAGCTTCCTAGCCCCAGACGGACTGAACACTGAAGCTTTCTTT. This chain uses TRBV11-1 with TRBJ1-1; D gene uncertain. The V and J ends lost 3 bases and 0 bases respectively, with 17 bases between them. This CDR3 has 17 residues. CDR1 SGHAT and CDR2 FQDESV come from the germline V gene (reference sequence).

This clonotype turned up a few times. CDR3 residues: CASSYAGTGGVYGYTF. CDR3 bases: TGTGCCAGCAGTTACGCCGGGACAGGGGGCGTCTATGGCTACACCTTC. The V and J genes are TRBV12-3 or TRBV12-4 and TRBJ1-2, with 12 bases aligning to TRBD1. The length of the CDR3 is 16 residues. V was pared by 4 bases and J by 4 bases, with 7 bases of the junction left unmatched.

The chain combines TRBV7-9 with TRBJ1-3; D perhaps matches TRBD1 (5 bases). The CDR3 totals 15 residues. Trimming removed 4 bases from V and 3 bases from J, with 13 bases in between. The germline V gene encodes CDR1 SEHNR and CDR2 FQNEAQ (reference sequence). CDR3 loop: CASSSGTAIGNTIYF. The CDR3 DNA is TGTGCCAGCAGCTCGGGGACCGCCATTGGAAACACCATATATTTT.

The gene calls are TRBV6-5 and TRBJ2-2, with 7 bases fitting TRBD2. The germline gives CDR1 MNHEY, CDR2 SVGAGI. V gave up 1 base and J gave up 7 bases; unmatched junction bases: 18. The CDR3 spans 19 residues. CDR3 coding DNA: TGTGCCAGCAGTTACTTGTATCGAGCCGGGAGGCAGAAGAACGGGGAGCTGTTTTTT. It is translated as CASSYLYRAGRQKNGELFF.

The chain uses TRBV9 and TRBJ2-7, with D perhaps TRBD1 or TRBD2 (6 bases each). The CDR3 is 14 amino acids. Trimming shortened V by 2 bases and J by 0 bases, and 9 bases separated the two germline ends. Germline loops: CDR1 SGDLS, CDR2 YYNGEE. CDR3: CASSVSGASYEQYF. The CDR3 coding sequence is TGTGCCAGCAGCGTTTCGGGGGCCTCCTACGAGCAGTACTTC.

V and J are TRBV6-5 and TRBJ2-7; D perhaps matches TRBD2 (6 bases). Germline CDR1 is MNHEY and CDR2 is SVGAGI. V gave up 0 bases and J gave up 5 bases, with 14 bases separating them. CDR3 length: 15 residues. DNA of the CDR3: TGTGCCAGCAGTTACTCGAGTTTCGGGGGTCACGAGCAGTACTTC. It codes for CASSYSSFGGHEQYF.

This clonotype was seen at least ten times. The chain links TRBV7-9 to TRBJ1-4; tentative D call: TRBD1 (5 bases). Germline assignment: CDR1 SEHNR and CDR2 FQNEAQ (reference sequence). The CDR3 extends over 15 amino acids. Trimming stripped 5 bases from V and 3 bases from J, with 13 bases between. The CDR3 sequence: CASSRGGDANEKLFF. DNA for the CDR3: TGTGCCAGCAGCCGCGGGGGGGATGCTAATGAAAAACTGTTTTTT.

V is TRBV12-3 or TRBV12-4 and J is TRBJ2-7, with unresolved D. The CDR3 extends over 14 amino acids. With 0 bases removed from V and 3 bases from J, the gap between germline ends came to 9 bases. CDR3 region: CASSLALQYYEQYF. CDR3 nucleotides: TGTGCCAGCAGTTTAGCGCTACAGTACTACGAGCAGTACTTC.

This clonotype was detected only a few times. The chain recombines TRBV5-1 with TRBJ2-3; tentative D call: TRBD1 (5 bases). Germline CDR1 is SGHRS and CDR2 is YFSETQ. This CDR3 contains 15 residues. V shed 0 bases and J shed 5 bases, with 13 bases lying between them. In nucleotides, the CDR3 is TGCGCCAGCAGCTTGGGGGGCGGTAATGAAGATACGCAGTATTTT. It encodes CASSLGGGNEDTQYF.

The J gene is TRBJ2-1, the V gene TRBV11-2; D perhaps matches TRBD1 (6 bases). Trimming cost V 4 bases and J 6 bases, with 13 bases left between them. The germline CDR1 and CDR2 sequences are SGHAT and FQNNGV. The CDR3 is 14 residues long. The CDR3, as DNA: TGTGCCAGCAGCTCCTACCGGGACACCAATGAGCAGTTCTTC. This encodes CASSSYRDTNEQFF. Full variable domain (outside the CDR3, taken from reference TRBV11-2 and TRBJ2-1): EAGVAQSPRYKIIEKRQSVAFWCNPISGHATLYWYQQILGQGPKLLIQFQNNGVVDDSQLPKDRFSAERLKGVDSTLKIQPAKLEDSAVYLCASSSYRDTNEQFFGPGTRLTVL.

V and J are TRBV20-1 and TRBJ1-4; TRBD1 is a possible D gene (5 bases). This CDR3 comprises 14 residues. Trimming stripped 5 bases from V and 5 bases from J, with 15 bases between. CDR1 and CDR2 from the germline V gene are DFQATT and SNEGSKA (reference sequence). The CDR3 loop reads CSAESGTLNEKLFF. The CDR3 nucleotides read TGCAGTGCTGAATCCGGGACCTTAAATGAAAAACTGTTTTTT.

This clonotype appeared a few times. The V call is TRBV4-1, the J call TRBJ2-1; tentative D call: TRBD1 (5 bases). V lost 3 bases and J 1 base, leaving 10 bases between the germline ends. Germline V gene sequence: CDR1 MGHRA, CDR2 YSYEKL. The length of the CDR3 is 15 residues. Here the CDR3 DNA reads TGCGCCAGCAGCCACAGGGTTCTTTCCTACAATGAGCAGTTCTTC. This sequence encodes CASSHRVLSYNEQFF.

This clonotype appeared many times. The rearrangement joins TRBV13 to TRBJ2-7; TRBD1 aligns across 7 bases. Germline trimming cut 4 bases from V and 2 bases from J; bases unmatched to any gene: 5. The CDR3 runs to 14 residues. Germline V gene sequence: CDR1 PRHDT, CDR2 FYEKMQ (reference sequence). The CDR3 DNA reads as TGTGCCAGCAGCTCCGGACAGGTTACCTACGAGCAGTACTTC. This encodes CASSSGQVTYEQYF.

V usage is TRBV7-9 and J usage is TRBJ2-3; D is perhaps TRBD1 (5 bases). Germline V CDR1 and CDR2: SEHNR, FQNEAQ (reference sequence). The CDR3 runs to 12 residues. V was cut by 8 bases and J by 6 bases, with 12 bases left in between. CDR3 region: CASGSQGDTQYF. Here the CDR3 DNA reads TGTGCCAGCGGTTCGCAGGGCGATACGCAGTATTTT.

This sequence joins TRBV12-3 or TRBV12-4 and TRBJ1-5, with D uncertain. V shed 4 bases and J shed 4 bases, with 17 bases lying between them. This CDR3 has 16 residues. CDR3 loop: CASSSLQTALNQPQHF. The CDR3 DNA reads TGTGCCAGCAGTTCCCTTCAGACGGCCTTGAATCAGCCCCAGCATTTT.

This clonotype was counted between two and nine times. The V gene is TRBV15, the J gene TRBJ2-7; no reliable D call. Germline V gene lookup returns CDR1 LNHNV and CDR2 YYDKDF (reference sequence). The CDR3 runs 13 residues. V was clipped by 0 bases and J by 2 bases, with 5 bases between them. The CDR3 coding sequence is TGTGCCACCAGCAGAGAAACGCCCTACGAGCAGTACTTC. The encoded protein is CATSRETPYEQYF.

This clonotype was seen a few times. V gene TRBV12-3 or TRBV12-4 combines with J gene TRBJ2-3, with 10 nucleotides matching TRBD2. The V segment lost 5 bases and the J segment 3 bases; nucleotides outside the gene matches: 5. This CDR3 contains 15 residues. The CDR3 protein is CASSPSGGQTDTQYF. The CDR3 DNA is TGTGCCAGCAGTCCTAGCGGGGGCCAAACAGATACGCAGTATTTT.

This clonotype turned up a few times. The chain is built from TRBV13 and TRBJ1-1; D is perhaps TRBD1 (5 bases). This CDR3 contains 14 residues. Germline V gives CDR1 PRHDT, CDR2 FYEKMQ (reference sequence). The ends were cut back, 4 bases at V and 2 bases at J, with 11 bases in the middle. Here the CDR3 DNA reads TGTGCCAGCAGCTCAGGGACGTACAACACTGAAGCTTTCTTT. The encoded protein is CASSSGTYNTEAFF.

J is TRBJ2-7 and V is TRBV20-1, with D uncertain. The CDR3 runs to 14 residues. Trimming removed 6 bases from V and 5 bases from J, with 20 bases in between. CDR1 and CDR2 (germline): DFQATT, SNEGSKA (reference sequence). The CDR3 is CSAVAGPGLHEQYF. The CDR3 DNA reads TGCAGTGCGGTAGCCGGACCTGGGCTCCACGAGCAGTACTTC.

The chain links TRBV5-1 to TRBJ2-2, with D possibly TRBD2 on 5 matching bases. CDR3 length equals 16 residues. Trimming took 4 bases from V and 4 from J, leaving 17 bases between them. The V gene's germline CDR1 is SGHRS and CDR2 YFSETQ. CDR3 DNA sequence: TGCGCCAGCAGCCTCGCCGCGGGCCACGGCACCGGGGAGCTGTTTTTT. Translation: CASSLAAGHGTGELFF. Drawing the rest from reference TRBV5-1 and TRBJ2-2, the complete variable domain is KAGVTQTPRYLIKTRGQQVTLSCSPISGHRSVSWYQQTPGQGLQFLFEYFSETQRNKGNFPGRFSGRQFSNSRSEMNVSTLELGDSALYLCASSLAAGHGTGELFFGEGSRLTVL.

The chain couples TRBV7-2 to TRBJ2-2; D unclear. Germline loops: CDR1 SGHTA, CDR2 FQGNSA. Trimming left V 5 bases short and J 1 base short, with 11 bases between. This CDR3 comprises 15 residues. The CDR3 loop reads CASSPQWGNTGELFF. CDR3 bases: TGTGCCAGCAGCCCCCAGTGGGGGAACACCGGGGAGCTGTTTTTT. Combining the CDR3 with reference TRBV7-2 and TRBJ2-2 gives the whole variable domain GAGVSQSPSNKVTEKGKDVELRCDPISGHTALYWYRQSLGQGLEFLIYFQGNSAPDKSGLPSDRFSAERTGGSVSTLTIQRTQQEDSAVYLCASSPQWGNTGELFFGEGSRLTVL.